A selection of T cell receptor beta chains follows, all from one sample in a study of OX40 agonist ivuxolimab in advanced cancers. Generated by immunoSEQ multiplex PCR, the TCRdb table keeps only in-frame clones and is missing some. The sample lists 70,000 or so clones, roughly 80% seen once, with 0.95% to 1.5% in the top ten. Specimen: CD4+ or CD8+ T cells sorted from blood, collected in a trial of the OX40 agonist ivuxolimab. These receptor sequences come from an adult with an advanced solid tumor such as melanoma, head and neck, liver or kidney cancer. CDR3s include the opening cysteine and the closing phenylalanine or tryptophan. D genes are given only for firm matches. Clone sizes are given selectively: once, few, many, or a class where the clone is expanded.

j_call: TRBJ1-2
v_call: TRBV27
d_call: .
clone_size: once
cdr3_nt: TGTGCCAGCACTCGTACCCGGGACGGGACGTCAGCTGGCTACACCTTC
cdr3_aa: CASTRTRDGTSAGYTF

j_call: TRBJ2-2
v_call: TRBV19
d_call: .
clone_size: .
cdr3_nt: TGTGCCAGTAGTATCTTCCGGGCCCGGAACACCGGGGAGCTGTTTTTT
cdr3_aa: CASSIFRARNTGELFF

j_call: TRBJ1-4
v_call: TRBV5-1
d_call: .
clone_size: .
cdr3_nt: TGCGCCAGCAGCTTTGGGATTGCAACTAATGAAAAACTGTTTTTT
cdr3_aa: CASSFGIATNEKLFF

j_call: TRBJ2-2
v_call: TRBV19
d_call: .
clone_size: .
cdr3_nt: TGTGCCAGTAAAGGTTTGTCGATGAACACCGGGGAGCTGTTTTTT
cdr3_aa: CASKGLSMNTGELFF

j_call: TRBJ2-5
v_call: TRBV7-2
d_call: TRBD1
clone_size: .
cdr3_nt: TGTGCCAGCAGCCGAGAGGACAGGATAGAGACCCAGTACTTC
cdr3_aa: CASSREDRIETQYF

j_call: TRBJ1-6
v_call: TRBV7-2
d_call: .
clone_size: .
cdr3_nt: TGTGCCAGCAGCTTAAGGCCCAGGGGATTGTACTCACCCCTCCACTTT
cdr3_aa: CASSLRPRGLYSPLHF

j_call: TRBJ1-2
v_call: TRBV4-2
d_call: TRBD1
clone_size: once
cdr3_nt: TGTGCCAGTGAGGACAGGGGCCTCAGAAAGGATGGCTACACCTTC
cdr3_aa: CASEDRGLRKDGYTF

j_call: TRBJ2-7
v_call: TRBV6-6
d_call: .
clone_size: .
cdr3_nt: TGTGCCAGCAGCCCCGGCGCCCGCGAGCAGTACTTC
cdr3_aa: CASSPGAREQYF

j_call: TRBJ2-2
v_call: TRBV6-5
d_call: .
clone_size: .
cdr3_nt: TGTGCCAGCCGAGTGGAACAGTCGAACACCGGGGAGCTGTTTTTT
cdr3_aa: CASRVEQSNTGELFF

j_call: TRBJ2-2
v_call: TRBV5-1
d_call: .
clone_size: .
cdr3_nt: TGCGCCAGCAGCCGGACGGTGACCGGGGAGCTGTTTTTT
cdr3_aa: CASSRTVTGELFF

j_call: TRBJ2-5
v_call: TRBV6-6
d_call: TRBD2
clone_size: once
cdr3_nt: TGTGCCAGCAGACCTACAGCGGGGAGTCGGGAGACCCAGTACTTC
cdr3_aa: CASRPTAGSRETQYF

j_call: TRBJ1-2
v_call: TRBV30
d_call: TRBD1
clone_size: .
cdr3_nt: TGTGCCTGGGGCCGGGACAGACCTTATGGCTACACCTTC
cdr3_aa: CAWGRDRPYGYTF